One sample yielded the 21 T cell receptor beta chains listed below, sequenced in a study of CD8+ T cells in alopecia areata. Extracted RNA was reverse transcribed, and the resulting cDNA served as sequencing template. Profiled with immunoSEQ multiplex PCR; TCRdb holds only in-frame clones, not every one. Among under 95,000 clones listed, about three quarters were seen once. As for treatment: oral pan-JAK inhibitor, 5-10 mg twice daily. Sequenced here: CD8+ T cells sorted from blood, sampled around week 44, from a patient treated with tofacitinib. These receptor sequences come from a human donor with alopecia areata.

This clone was observed once. The genes are TRBV7-6 and TRBJ2-5; 8 bases fit TRBD1. Trimming cost V 5 bases and J 3 bases; bases outside gene matches: 8. The CDR3 has 15 residues. Germline V gene data show CDR1 as SGHVS and CDR2 as FNYEAQ. This CDR3 reads CASSKIQGAEETQYF. The CDR3 region has the DNA TGTGCCAGCAGCAAAATCCAGGGGGCCGAAGAGACCCAGTACTTC.

The rearrangement uses TRBV9 and TRBJ1-2, with D maybe TRBD1 (5 bases). V was pared by 0 bases and J by 6 bases, with 12 bases between. CDR3 length equals 14 residues. Germline V gene sequence: CDR1 SGDLS, CDR2 YYNGEE. The CDR3 region is CASSVGKGRNGYTF. CDR3 in DNA: TGTGCCAGCAGCGTAGGGAAGGGGAGGAATGGCTACACCTTC.

The chain combines TRBV5-1 with TRBJ1-2; D may be TRBD1 (6 bases). Germline lookup yields CDR1 SGHRS and CDR2 YFSETQ. This CDR3 contains 17 residues. V was cut by 6 bases and J by 4 bases, with 25 bases left in between. The CDR3: CASTLSYPGQSFYGYTF. In nucleotides, the CDR3 is TGCGCCAGCACCTTATCGTACCCGGGACAAAGCTTCTATGGCTACACCTTC. Together with reference TRBV5-1 and TRBJ1-2, the CDR3 gives the full variable domain: KAGVTQTPRYLIKTRGQQVTLSCSPISGHRSVSWYQQTPGQGLQFLFEYFSETQRNKGNFPGRFSGRQFSNSRSEMNVSTLELGDSALYLCASTLSYPGQSFYGYTFGSGTRLTVV.

The V and J genes are TRBV7-8 and TRBJ2-5, with 8 bases fitting TRBD1. The germline V gene has CDR1 SGHVS and CDR2 FQNEAQ. The V gene end was trimmed by 1 base and the J gene end by 5 bases; junction bases not matched to a gene: 6. The CDR3 is 15 residues long. CDR3 region: CASSLVDRDSETQYF. The CDR3 DNA sequence: TGTGCCAGCAGCTTAGTGGACAGGGATTCGGAGACCCAGTACTTC.

V gene TRBV7-8 combines with J gene TRBJ2-1, with TRBD1 as a possible D gene (7 bases). In germline, CDR1 is SGHVS, CDR2 FQNEAQ. V lost 0 bases, J lost 7 bases, and 19 bases lay in between. The CDR3 spans 17 residues. CDR3 residues: CASSLAGDREEGNEQFF. The CDR3 DNA sequence: TGTGCCAGCAGCTTAGCCGGAGACAGGGAGGAGGGGAATGAGCAGTTCTTC.

The gene calls are TRBV6-1 and TRBJ2-1; D unclear. CDR1 and CDR2 (germline): MNHNS, SASEGT. Trimming took off 4 bases at V and 7 bases at J, with 20 bases between the two ends. CDR3 size: 16 residues. The CDR3, as DNA: TGTGCCAGCAGTGTAGACGTAGGCAGGAATCTTAATGAGCAGTTCTTC. As protein: CASSVDVGRNLNEQFF.

The rearrangement uses TRBV5-6 and TRBJ1-5; no clear D gene. With 0 bases removed from V and 6 bases from J, the gap between germline ends came to 10 bases. Germline values: CDR1 SGHDT, CDR2 YYEEEE. The CDR3 has 14 amino acids. CDR3 coding DNA: TGTGCCAGCAGCTTGGACGGGGTAAGTCAGCCCCAGCATTTT. It encodes CASSLDGVSQPQHF.

About this clone: Other DNA sequences in this specimen translate into the identical CDR3. This sequence joins TRBV11-2 and TRBJ1-5; D unclear. Deletions cut 4 bases from V and 4 bases from J, with 5 bases between. The CDR3 spans 12 residues. In germline, CDR1 is SGHAT, CDR2 FQNNGV. The CDR3 DNA reads TGTGCCAGCAGCTCCGAAAATCAGCCCCAGCATTTT. Its protein product is CASSSENQPQHF. Based on the CDR3 plus reference TRBV11-2 and TRBJ1-5, the full variable domain is EAGVAQSPRYKIIEKRQSVAFWCNPISGHATLYWYQQILGQGPKLLIQFQNNGVVDDSQLPKDRFSAERLKGVDSTLKIQPAKLEDSAVYLCASSSENQPQHFGDGTRLSIL.

This clone was observed a single time. The CDR3 loop is CASSLEGATDTQYF. Here the CDR3 DNA reads TGTGCCAGCAGCTTGGAGGGGGCTACAGATACGCAGTATTTT. The V call is TRBV5-4, the J call TRBJ2-3, with 7 bases lining up with TRBD1. This CDR3 is 14 amino acids long. J lost 3 bases, V lost 0 bases, and 1 base had no gene match. CDR1 is SGHNT and CDR2 is YYREEE in the germline V gene (reference sequence).

The genes are TRBV11-2 and TRBJ1-2; D is perhaps TRBD1 (5 bases). Trimming shortened V by 3 bases and J by 3 bases, and 17 bases separated the two germline ends. The CDR3 is made up of 16 amino acids. The germline CDR1 and CDR2 sequences are SGHAT and FQNNGV. This chain's CDR3 is CASSFGRDGAYYGYTF. The CDR3 region has the DNA TGTGCCAGCAGCTTCGGCAGGGACGGAGCCTACTATGGCTACACCTTC.

J is TRBJ2-3 and V is TRBV7-9, with no clear D. This CDR3 region has 10 residues. Trimming pared 8 bases from V and 3 bases from J, leaving 3 bases between. Germline values: CDR1 SEHNR, CDR2 FQNEAQ (reference sequence). The CDR3 sequence is CASSTDTQYF. The CDR3 nucleotides read TGTGCCAGCTCAACAGATACGCAGTATTTT. Variable domain in full (rest from reference TRBV7-9 and TRBJ2-3): DTGVSQNPRHKITKRGQNVTFRCDPISEHNRLYWYRQTLGQGPEFLTYFQNEAQLEKSRLLSDRFSAERPKGSFSTLEIQRTEQGDSAMYLCASSTDTQYFGPGTRLTVL.

The rearrangement uses TRBV15 and TRBJ2-2; D tentatively fits TRBD1 or TRBD2 (5 bases each). Trimming took 4 bases from V and 5 from J, leaving 20 bases between them. CDR3 length equals 17 residues. Germline CDR1 reads LNHNV; CDR2 reads YYDKDF (reference sequence). CDR3 protein: CATSTQLVSRTTGELFF. CDR3 in DNA: TGTGCCACCAGCACCCAACTAGTTTCGCGGACAACCGGGGAGCTGTTTTTT.

CDR3 in DNA: TGTGCCAGCAGTTTCAGGGGAGAAGAAGAGACCCAGTACTTC. Residues: CASSFRGEEETQYF. The chain couples TRBV28 to TRBJ2-5; a possible D gene is TRBD1 (6 bases). This CDR3 has 14 residues. V was pared by 3 bases and J by 3 bases, with 11 bases between. Per the germline V gene, CDR1 is MDHEN and CDR2 is SYDVKM.

The J gene is TRBJ2-7, the V gene TRBV9, with D possibly TRBD2 on 7 matching bases. From germline, CDR1 is SGDLS and CDR2 YYNGEE. Trimming cost V 4 bases and J 4 bases, with 18 bases left between them. This CDR3 has 15 amino acids. Here the CDR3 reads CASSSGGRGAYEQYF. The CDR3 DNA sequence: TGTGCCAGCAGCTCCGGTGGGAGGGGGGCTTACGAGCAGTACTTC.

This clone was counted between two and nine times. CDR3 nucleotides: TGTGCCAGCAGTGACGGCAGGGGCTCTGGCTACACCTTC. Translating it yields CASSDGRGSGYTF. This chain uses TRBV6-4 with TRBJ1-2, with a tentative D call TRBD1 (6 bases). V lost 2 bases and J lost 7, with 11 bases in between. The CDR3 consists of 13 residues. The V gene's germline CDR1 is MRHNA and CDR2 SNTAGT.

V gene TRBV4-1 combines with J gene TRBJ2-5, with a tentative D call TRBD1 (5 bases). The CDR3 spans 15 residues. The germline V and J ends were trimmed by 4 bases and 5 bases, with 17 bases remaining between them. Germline V CDR1 and CDR2: MGHRA, YSYEKL. The CDR3 coding sequence is TGCGCCAGCAGCCCGACGGCAGGGCGTTTGGAGACCCAGTACTTC. Translating it yields CASSPTAGRLETQYF.

V usage is TRBV7-9 and J usage is TRBJ1-1; no clear D. CDR1 is SEHNR, CDR2 FQNEAQ, per germline (reference sequence). Trimming removed 2 bases at V and 1 base at J, with 8 bases between. CDR3 length: 14 residues. The DNA of the CDR3 is TGTGCCAGCAGCTTAAATTGGGAGAACACTGAAGCTTTCTTT. Its translation: CASSLNWENTEAFF.

Remarks on this clone: One junction end disagrees with the germline gene, perhaps due to a read error. The chain recombines TRBV5-3 with TRBJ2-7; 12 bases map to TRBD1. TRBV5-3 is an ORF; its function is uncertain. This CDR3 has 15 residues. CDR3 DNA: TGTGCCAGCAGCTTGAGGGACAGGGGGCCCTACGAGCAGTACTTC. This codes for CASSLRDRGPYEQYF.

The chain employs TRBV10-1 and TRBJ2-5; maybe TRBD1 (6 bases). Trimming took off 8 bases at V and 3 bases at J, with 13 bases between the two ends. The CDR3 length is 13 residues. Germline CDR1 and CDR2: WNHNN and SYGVQD (reference sequence). The DNA of the CDR3 is TGCGCCAGCTCTCAGGCAGGGGAAGAGACCCAGTACTTC. It translates to CASSQAGEETQYF.

This rearrangement joins TRBV4-3 to TRBJ2-5; no definite D call. The CDR3 spans 14 residues. CDR1 is LGHNA and CDR2 is YSLEER in the germline V gene. Trimming left V 1 base short and J 5 bases short, with 11 bases between. The CDR3 bases are TGCGCCAGCAGCCAAGGAACAGCTGCGGAGACCCAGTACTTC. Its protein is CASSQGTAAETQYF.

This chain links TRBV9 with TRBJ2-5, with 8 nucleotides matching TRBD2. The V gene's germline CDR1 is SGDLS and CDR2 YYNGEE. V gave up 3 bases and J gave up 3 bases; unmatched junction bases: 4. CDR3 length equals 14 residues. CDR3 region: CASSASGGKETQYF. DNA of the CDR3: TGTGCCAGCAGCGCGAGCGGGGGCAAAGAGACCCAGTACTTC.